This TCR beta chain came from a study of cytomegalovirus exposure and HLA in healthy donors. Study-wide findings and caveats: Data from an earlier analysis indicated that most TCR beta V segments were productive either about 90% or about 30% of the time.

CDR1 is SGHNT, CDR2 YYREEE, per germline (reference sequence). The CDR3 runs to 15 residues. V was clipped by 4 bases and J by 4 bases; unmatched bases: 9. This clone has only a few counts. Its antigen is still unknown. Primers included in the PCR were 60 Vbeta and 13 Jbeta primers. In the authors' workflow: The count from a later analysis was about 80 million unique TCR beta chains, some 10 million of them shared. Clones were sequenced by immunoSEQ multiplex PCR, and TCRdb holds only the in-frame ones, with some missing. V, J and clone size were drawn from that table, and D and trimming were deduced from the DNA. The sample consists of approximately 190,000 clones, roughly 80% of them appearing once.

This chain links TRBV5-4 with TRBJ2-7; 9 bases match TRBD2. Material: PBMCs. The sequence derives from a woman aged 18-29 years in good health and CMV-seronegative. This CDR3 reads CASSLTSGRHYEQYV. The CDR3 DNA sequence: TGTGCCAGCAGCCTCACTAGCGGGCGGCATTACGAGCAGTACGTC.